This T cell receptor (beta chain) was retrieved from a study of shared clonotypes between healthy human individuals. TCRdb's copy holds only in-frame clones and misses some; the assay was immunoSEQ multiplex PCR. Of some 2 million clones detected, around 96% appear once; the ten largest clones hold around 1.1%. Germline V gene sequence: CDR1 MNHEY, CDR2 SVGAGI. Trimming at V came to 4 bases and at J to 1 base, leaving 2 bases not matched to a gene. The CDR3 sequence is 15 residues long. Naive CD8 isolation took CD45RO-negative cells positively selected for CCR7 and excluded terminally differentiated effector memory CD45RA+ cells.

Sequencing was done on a sample of naive CD8+ T cells sorted from blood. This chain joins TRBV6-5 and TRBJ2-2, with 8 bases that match TRBD1. The sequence was obtained from a man between 18 and 35 years old in good health. CDR3 protein: CASSFGQGNTGELFF. The CDR3 DNA follows: TGTGCCAGCAGTTTCGGACAGGGGAACACCGGGGAGCTGTTTTTT.